This is a list of T cell receptor beta chains from one sample in a study of T-cell reconstitution after alpha-beta-depleted transplantation in children. One entry per CDR3 protein, called by TCRdb with MiXCR from the PCR reads. Of approximately 70,000 distinct CDR3 sequences listed, around 4.7% are singletons. The starting material was PBMCs, mostly from graft donor cells, obtained 180 days after TCRalphabeta/CD19-depleted stem cell transplant. The receptors derive from a boy younger than two who had a stem cell transplant for acute myeloid leukemia, so the T cells may come from the graft donor. CDR3s include the opening cysteine and the closing phenylalanine or tryptophan. The order of the fields is D gene, V gene, J gene, clone size, CDR3 protein. A D gene is named only where the DNA matches it firmly. A clone size is listed for some rows: how often the clone was seen (once, few, many), or a class if it is expanded.

d_call: -; v_call: TRBV5-1; j_call: TRBJ1-2; clone_size: many; cdr3_aa: CASSEEAGQGYTF
d_call: -; v_call: TRBV7-9; j_call: TRBJ1-5; clone_size: many; cdr3_aa: CASSDNNTGSNQPQHF
d_call: -; v_call: TRBV7-6; j_call: TRBJ1-4; clone_size: -; cdr3_aa: CASSLAAGTSGGKLFF
d_call: -; v_call: TRBV20-1; j_call: TRBJ1-5; clone_size: many; cdr3_aa: CSASKIGWAGDNQPQHF
d_call: TRBD2; v_call: TRBV20-1; j_call: TRBJ2-3; clone_size: many; cdr3_aa: CSASRAGVGDTQYF
d_call: -; v_call: TRBV12-3/TRBV12-4; j_call: TRBJ2-3; clone_size: many; cdr3_aa: CASSLGSPSLRDTQYF
d_call: TRBD2; v_call: TRBV7-7; j_call: TRBJ2-1; clone_size: many; cdr3_aa: CASSFLAGGHEQFF
d_call: -; v_call: TRBV5-1; j_call: TRBJ2-1; clone_size: many; cdr3_aa: CASSLGPGDYNEQFF
d_call: TRBD1; v_call: TRBV7-9; j_call: TRBJ2-5; clone_size: many; cdr3_aa: CASSSRQGPGWETQYF
d_call: TRBD1; v_call: TRBV29-1; j_call: TRBJ2-3; clone_size: many; cdr3_aa: CSVAPDRSPDTQYF
d_call: -; v_call: TRBV24-1; j_call: TRBJ2-1; clone_size: many; cdr3_aa: CATSDPGGNEQFF
d_call: TRBD2; v_call: TRBV6-5; j_call: TRBJ2-1; clone_size: many; cdr3_aa: CASSPFGGGFNEQFF
d_call: TRBD1; v_call: TRBV7-8; j_call: TRBJ1-3; clone_size: many; cdr3_aa: CASSAGTASSGNTIYF
d_call: -; v_call: TRBV6-2/TRBV6-3; j_call: TRBJ2-3; clone_size: many; cdr3_aa: CASSYSRPDTQYF
d_call: -; v_call: TRBV5-6; j_call: TRBJ2-7; clone_size: -; cdr3_aa: CAMGPRGQSYEQYF
d_call: -; v_call: TRBV5-1; j_call: TRBJ1-1; clone_size: many; cdr3_aa: CASSLSWNTEAFF
d_call: -; v_call: TRBV5-1; j_call: TRBJ2-2; clone_size: many; cdr3_aa: CASSLRGIGGTGELFF
d_call: TRBD1; v_call: TRBV7-2; j_call: TRBJ1-1; clone_size: many; cdr3_aa: CASSLRGTGHTEAFF
d_call: -; v_call: TRBV20-1; j_call: TRBJ2-7; clone_size: many; cdr3_aa: CSASKSGRFYEQYF
d_call: TRBD2; v_call: TRBV10-3; j_call: TRBJ2-7; clone_size: -; cdr3_aa: CAISPGPTSNYEQYF
d_call: -; v_call: TRBV3-1; j_call: TRBJ1-2; clone_size: many; cdr3_aa: CASSQGFDRGHLYGYTF
d_call: TRBD2; v_call: TRBV12-3/TRBV12-4; j_call: TRBJ2-7; clone_size: many; cdr3_aa: CASSRLAGTYEQYF
d_call: TRBD1; v_call: TRBV28; j_call: TRBJ2-2; clone_size: many; cdr3_aa: CASRDPTGTGRWGGELFF
d_call: -; v_call: TRBV11-3; j_call: TRBJ1-1; clone_size: -; cdr3_aa: CASSLGVEARDTEAFF
d_call: TRBD1; v_call: TRBV12-3/TRBV12-4; j_call: TRBJ1-4; clone_size: many; cdr3_aa: CASSLDRGNEKLFF
d_call: TRBD2; v_call: TRBV28; j_call: TRBJ2-3; clone_size: many; cdr3_aa: CASSFRGGATDTQYF
d_call: -; v_call: TRBV12-3/TRBV12-4; j_call: TRBJ1-5; clone_size: many; cdr3_aa: CASSSYSLNQPQHF
d_call: -; v_call: TRBV5-1; j_call: TRBJ1-1; clone_size: many; cdr3_aa: CASTPTAGGGTEAFF
d_call: TRBD1; v_call: TRBV13; j_call: TRBJ2-2; clone_size: many; cdr3_aa: CASSSTGGRTGELFF
d_call: TRBD1; v_call: TRBV5-1; j_call: TRBJ1-1; clone_size: many; cdr3_aa: CASSLDGTGRNTEAFF
d_call: -; v_call: TRBV7-2; j_call: TRBJ2-1; clone_size: many; cdr3_aa: CASSPGIEQFF
d_call: -; v_call: TRBV3-1; j_call: TRBJ1-1; clone_size: many; cdr3_aa: CASSQRRTGKGTEAFF
d_call: TRBD2; v_call: TRBV3-1; j_call: TRBJ2-1; clone_size: many; cdr3_aa: CASSQDRRLAGGIDEQFF
d_call: -; v_call: TRBV11-2; j_call: TRBJ1-6; clone_size: many; cdr3_aa: CASSLGHLDNSPLHF
d_call: TRBD2; v_call: TRBV20-1; j_call: TRBJ2-3; clone_size: many; cdr3_aa: CSVSGGVTSSTDTQYF
d_call: -; v_call: TRBV20-1; j_call: TRBJ1-5; clone_size: many; cdr3_aa: CSASRQDYSNQPQHF